This TCR beta chain emerged from a study of shared clonotypes between healthy human individuals. Participating donors were healthy, HIV-negative adults free of recent acute infections or vaccinations. Clones were read by immunoSEQ multiplex PCR, and TCRdb kept only the in-frame ones, dropping some. This repertoire shows hundreds of thousands of clones, 74% found once; its top ten account for 1.7%. This clone was seen just once. The CDR3 consists of 16 residues. V lost 6 bases to trimming and J lost 4 bases; unmatched junction nucleotides: 13. Germline CDR1 MDHEN, CDR2 SYDVKM. The chain links TRBV28 to TRBJ2-5, with 8 bases fitting TRBD2. This receptor was taken from a woman aged 30 to 39 in good health. The sample comprised memory CD4+ T cells sorted from blood. Documented subset: CD45RA-negative fraction. This CDR3 reads CASSGLQRELGETQYF. The CDR3 nucleotides are TGTGCCAGCAGCGGACTACAGCGGGAGTTGGGAGAGACCCAGTACTTC.